This TCR beta chain was captured by sequencing in a study of T cell clonotyping in hematopoietic cell transplantation. Comment on this clone: Its specificity is not known.

The CDR3 spans 14 residues. Germline lookup yields CDR1 SGHVS and CDR2 FQNEAQ. The V gene lost 5 bases and the J gene lost 5 bases, with 14 bases spanning the gap. Study-wide results and caveats: At the given depth, recipient repertoires were over 95% de novo clonotypes.

The table came from immunoSEQ multiplex PCR; TCRdb's copy has only in-frame clones and leaves some out. Here the sample spans 15,000 or so clones, about nine tenths being singletons. Sequenced material: PBMCs, taken 100 days after allogeneic stem cell transplant. The source of this sequence is a male patient between 45 and 60 years old who had an allogeneic stem cell transplant from an unrelated donor, so T cells may come from the graft donor. Some clones in this sample may be carry-over from other donors' samples. The V and J genes are TRBV7-8 and TRBJ2-3; tentative D call: TRBD2 (5 bases). The CDR3 spells CASSPGGQQDTQYF. CDR3 in DNA: TGTGCCAGCAGCCCAGGAGGCCAGCAAGATACGCAGTATTTT.